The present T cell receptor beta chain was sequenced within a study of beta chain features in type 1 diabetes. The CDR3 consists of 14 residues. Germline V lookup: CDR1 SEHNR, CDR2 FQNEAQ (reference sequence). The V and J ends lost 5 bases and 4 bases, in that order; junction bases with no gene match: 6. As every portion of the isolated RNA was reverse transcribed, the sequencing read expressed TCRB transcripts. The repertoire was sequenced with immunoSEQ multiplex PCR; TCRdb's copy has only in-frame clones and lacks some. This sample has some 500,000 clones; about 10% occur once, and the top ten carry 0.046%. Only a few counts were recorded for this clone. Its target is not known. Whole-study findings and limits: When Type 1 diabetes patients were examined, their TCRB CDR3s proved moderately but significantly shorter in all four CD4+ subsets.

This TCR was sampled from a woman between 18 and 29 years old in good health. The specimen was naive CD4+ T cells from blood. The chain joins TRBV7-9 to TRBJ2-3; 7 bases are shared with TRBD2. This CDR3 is CASSDLGGADTQYF. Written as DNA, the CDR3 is TGTGCCAGCAGCGACCTGGGAGGGGCAGATACGCAGTATTTT. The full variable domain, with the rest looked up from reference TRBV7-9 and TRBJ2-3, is DTGVSQNPRHKITKRGQNVTFRCDPISEHNRLYWYRQTLGQGPEFLTYFQNEAQLEKSRLLSDRFSAERPKGSFSTLEIQRTEQGDSAMYLCASSDLGGADTQYFGPGTRLTVL.